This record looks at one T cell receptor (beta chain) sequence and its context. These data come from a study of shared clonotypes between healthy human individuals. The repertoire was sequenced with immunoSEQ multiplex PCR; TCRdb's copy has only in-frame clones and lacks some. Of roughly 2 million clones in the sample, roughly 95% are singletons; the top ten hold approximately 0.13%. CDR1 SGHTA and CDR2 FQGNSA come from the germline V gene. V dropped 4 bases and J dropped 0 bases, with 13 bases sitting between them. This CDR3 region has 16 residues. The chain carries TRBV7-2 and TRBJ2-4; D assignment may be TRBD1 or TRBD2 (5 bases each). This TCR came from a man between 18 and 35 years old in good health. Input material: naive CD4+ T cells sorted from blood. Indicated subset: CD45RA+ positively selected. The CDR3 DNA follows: TGTGCCAGCAGCTATCCCGCCGGGACAGCCAAAAACATTCAGTACTTC. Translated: CASSYPAGTAKNIQYF.